The clone carrying this T cell receptor beta chain has just a few counts. The antigen is unknown. This sample was included in a study of CD8 T cells in ankylosing spondylitis. General study points: Reportedly, disease-linked clones are significantly enriched in ankylosing spondylitis patients' matched synovial fluid. Typical of ankylosing spondylitis blood, it appeared, was a TCR beta motif of seven to nine highly homologous variants. There were earlier reports of some motif variants in reactive arthritis synovial fluid and blood.

The authors made TCR beta libraries by quantitative 5'-RACE with molecular barcodes. In TCRdb, the 5' RACE reads were re-called with MiXCR into one record per CDR3 protein. The sample carries 200,000 to 250,000 distinct CDR3 sequences, just under 7.5% recorded once. The CDR3 extends over 13 amino acids. CDR1 and CDR2 from the germline V gene are PRHDT and FYEKMQ (reference sequence). Deletions cut 2 bases from V and 5 bases from J, with 9 bases between. The source of this sequence is a male donor with ankylosing spondylitis. Sequenced sample: blood, either unsorted or a sorted T cell fraction (not recorded which). The rearrangement joins TRBV13 to TRBJ2-5; D is ambiguous. The chain's CDR3 is CASSLTNSETQYF. CDR3 nucleotides: TGTGCCAGCAGCTTAACAAACTCGGAGACCCAGTACTTC.